These 32 T cell receptor beta chains were all obtained from the same sample, sequenced in a study of cytomegalovirus exposure and HLA in healthy donors. Amplification used 60 Vbeta primers and 13 Jbeta primers. TCRdb's table, derived via immunoSEQ multiplex PCR, lists solely in-frame clones and lacks some. The sample table sets out approximately 100,000 clones. Specimen: PBMCs. The receptors here all came from a man aged 50 to 59 in good health and CMV-seronegative.

The rearrangement joins TRBV18 to TRBJ2-3, with D maybe TRBD1 (6 bases). Germline V gene sequence: CDR1 KGHSH, CDR2 LQKENI. Trimming left V 4 bases short and J 6 bases short, with 17 bases between. The CDR3 contains 15 residues. CDR3 region: CASSLTDSSTDTQYF. Written as DNA, the CDR3 is TGTGCCAGCTCACTAACGGACAGCTCGACGGATACGCAGTATTTT.

The V gene is TRBV27, the J gene TRBJ1-1; D is undetermined. CDR1 MNHEY and CDR2 SMNVEV come from the germline V gene (reference sequence). This CDR3 is 14 amino acids long. Trimming took 6 bases from V and 2 from J, leaving 13 bases between them. Written as DNA, the CDR3 is TGTGCCAGCAGCCGTTACAGCCTTAACACTGAAGCTTTCTTT. This translates into CASSRYSLNTEAFF.

The chain couples TRBV4-3 to TRBJ2-2, with no clear D. The V gene lost 0 bases and the J gene lost 0 bases, with 8 bases spanning the gap. CDR3 length: 16 residues. CDR1 and CDR2 from the germline V gene are LGHNA and YSLEER. This CDR3 is CASSQDPRANTGELFF. The CDR3 DNA reads as TGCGCCAGCAGCCAAGATCCCCGAGCGAACACCGGGGAGCTGTTTTTT.

The chain uses TRBV6-5 and TRBJ2-5; 7 bases line up with TRBD2. V lost 5 bases to trimming and J lost 3 bases; unmatched junction nucleotides: 6. Germline loops: CDR1 MNHEY, CDR2 SVGAGI. CDR3 size: 14 residues. In DNA form, the CDR3 reads TGTGCCAGCAGTCTACTAGCGCTTAAAGAGACCCAGTACTTC. Protein sequence: CASSLLALKETQYF.

J is TRBJ2-1 and V is TRBV9; possibly TRBD1 for D (7 bases). This CDR3 is built from 14 residues. V lost 1 base, J lost 6 bases, and 11 bases lay in between. Germline assignment: CDR1 SGDLS and CDR2 YYNGEE. In DNA, the CDR3 is TGTGCCAGCAGCGTACTTCAGGGGGGCAATGAGCAGTTCTTC. This translates into CASSVLQGGNEQFF.

The chain is built from TRBV10-3 and TRBJ1-1; the match to TRBD1 covers 8 bases. This CDR3 has 17 residues. Unmatched junction bases numbered 10, after V lost 4 bases and J lost 0 bases. Germline V lookup: CDR1 ENHRY, CDR2 SYGVKD. CDR3 protein: CAISGNPGGAMNTEAFF. DNA for the CDR3: TGTGCCATCAGTGGTAATCCAGGGGGCGCGATGAACACTGAAGCTTTCTTT.

The genes are TRBV18 and TRBJ1-4; the D gene is possibly TRBD1 (5 bases). Germline CDR1 reads KGHSH; CDR2 reads LQKENI. The CDR3 has 15 residues. V lost 2 bases, J lost 4 bases, and 11 bases lay in between. The chain's CDR3 is CASSPNGAVNEKLFF. In DNA form, the CDR3 reads TGTGCCAGCTCACCAAATGGGGCGGTTAATGAAAAACTGTTTTTT.

The rearrangement uses TRBV5-1 and TRBJ1-4; no reliable D call. V gave up 8 bases and J gave up 0 bases, with 14 bases separating them. Per the germline V gene, CDR1 is SGHRS and CDR2 is YFSETQ. This CDR3 is built from 15 residues. CDR3 DNA: TGCGCCAGTCGCCGTGGTCCAGCAACTAATGAAAAACTGTTTTTT. Translating it yields CASRRGPATNEKLFF.

In regard to this clone: In the same sample, other DNA sequences code for this CDR3. This chain joins TRBV7-9 and TRBJ1-1, with a weak D call TRBD1 (5 bases). The ends were cut back, 5 bases at V and 1 base at J, with 17 bases in the middle. The CDR3 is made up of 16 amino acids. Germline V gene lookup returns CDR1 SEHNR and CDR2 FQNEAQ (reference sequence). The CDR3 DNA sequence: TGTGCCAGCAGCATCTCTACAGGATTCGGGAACACTGAAGCTTTCTTT. Translated, it gives CASSISTGFGNTEAFF.

This chain joins TRBV5-4 and TRBJ1-2, with unresolved D. V was shortened by 0 bases and J by 6 bases, with 9 bases between the two germline ends. The V gene's germline CDR1 is SGHNT and CDR2 YYREEE (reference sequence). This CDR3 region has 13 residues. CDR3 in amino acids: CASSLEAIDGYTF. The CDR3 DNA sequence: TGTGCCAGCAGCTTGGAAGCGATCGATGGCTACACCTTC.

This chain connects TRBV5-1 to TRBJ1-2; 7 bases agree with TRBD1. This CDR3 comprises 14 residues. Germline CDR1 reads SGHRS; CDR2 reads YFSETQ. The V gene end was trimmed by 3 bases and the J gene end by 7 bases; junction bases not matched to a gene: 9. The DNA for the CDR3 is TGCGCCAGCAGCTCGGATACAGGGGCCCCTGGCTACACCTTC. Translation gives CASSSDTGAPGYTF.

The chain carries TRBV6-1 and TRBJ2-7; TRBD2 agrees at 8 bases. This CDR3 is 15 amino acids long. CDR1 MNHNS and CDR2 SASEGT come from the germline V gene. With V trimmed by 8 bases and J by 0 bases, 9 bases remained unmatched. The CDR3: CASVRGGNPSYEQYF. The CDR3 coding sequence is TGTGCCAGCGTCCGGGGGGGAAATCCCTCCTACGAGCAGTACTTC.

DNA for the CDR3: TGTGCCAGTAGTTCAGGGTTGGGCTATGGCTACACCTTC. Its translation: CASSSGLGYGYTF. The chain carries TRBV19 and TRBJ1-2, with D tentatively TRBD1 (5 bases). The germline V gene encodes CDR1 LNHDA and CDR2 SQIVND (reference sequence). CDR3 length: 13 amino acids. The V gene lost 5 bases and the J gene lost 4 bases, with 11 bases spanning the gap.

The chain couples TRBV19 to TRBJ1-2; TRBD1 agrees at 7 bases. This CDR3 is 15 amino acids long. Germline CDR1 is LNHDA and CDR2 is SQIVND (reference sequence). V lost 7 bases, J lost 4 bases, and 12 bases stayed unmatched. In DNA, the CDR3 is TGTGCCAGTAATGAGTATGGGGGACAGATCTATGGCTACACCTTC. Its protein is CASNEYGGQIYGYTF.

The rearrangement links TRBV25-1 to TRBJ2-1, with 10 bases that match TRBD1. CDR3 size: 16 residues. Germline V gives CDR1 MGHDK, CDR2 SYGVNS. The trim removed 6 bases at V and 7 bases at J, leaving 12 bases unmatched. CDR3 loop: CASSRSQGQGWNEQFF. The CDR3 DNA sequence: TGTGCCAGCAGCCGATCCCAGGGACAGGGGTGGAATGAGCAGTTCTTC. Full variable domain (rest looked up from reference TRBV25-1 and TRBJ2-1): EADIYQTPRYLVIGTGKKITLECSQTMGHDKMYWYQQDPGMELHLIHYSYGVNSTEKGDLSSESTVSRIRTEHFPLTLESARPSHTSQYLCASSRSQGQGWNEQFFGPGTRLTVL.

V is TRBV29-1 and J is TRBJ2-1; 11 bases agree with TRBD1. Germline V gives CDR1 SQVTM, CDR2 ANQGSEA. This CDR3 comprises 13 residues. With 7 bases clipped from V and 2 bases from J, the junction kept 1 base outside the gene matches. CDR3 sequence: CSGTGGPYNEQFF. CDR3 nucleotides: TGCAGCGGGACAGGGGGCCCCTACAATGAGCAGTTCTTC.

V usage is TRBV4-3 and J usage is TRBJ2-3, with TRBD1 matching over 11 bases. Unmatched junction bases numbered 7, after V lost 0 bases and J lost 2 bases. Germline CDR1 LGHNA, CDR2 YSLEER. The CDR3 contains 18 residues. CDR3 sequence: CASSQERVGQGATDTQYF. The CDR3, as DNA: TGCGCCAGCAGCCAAGAGAGGGTAGGACAGGGGGCCACAGATACGCAGTATTTT.

The chain joins TRBV18 to TRBJ1-3; a weak D match, TRBD1 (5 bases). Germline CDR1 KGHSH, CDR2 LQKENI. The length of the CDR3 is 18 residues. V lost 3 bases, J lost 0 bases, and 18 bases lay in between. This chain's CDR3 is CASSPNQGALGSGNTIYF. CDR3 in DNA: TGTGCCAGCTCACCTAATCAAGGGGCCCTTGGCTCTGGAAACACCATATATTTT.

The chain joins TRBV7-9 to TRBJ2-2; a weak D match, TRBD1 (5 bases). Germline loops: CDR1 SEHNR, CDR2 FQNEAQ (reference sequence). The CDR3 is 15 amino acids. V was cut by 5 bases and J by 4 bases, with 14 bases left in between. CDR3 region: CASSPGQGITGELFF. The CDR3 DNA is TGTGCCAGCAGCCCCGGGCAGGGAATCACCGGGGAGCTGTTTTTT. The full variable domain, in which reference TRBV7-9 and TRBJ2-2 provide the parts outside the CDR3, is DTGVSQNPRHKITKRGQNVTFRCDPISEHNRLYWYRQTLGQGPEFLTYFQNEAQLEKSRLLSDRFSAERPKGSFSTLEIQRTEQGDSAMYLCASSPGQGITGELFFGEGSRLTVL.

This chain links TRBV7-4 with TRBJ2-3; D may be TRBD2 (5 bases). Germline CDR1 SGHVT, CDR2 SQSDAQ. The CDR3 runs 16 residues. V lost 1 base and J 2 bases, leaving 13 bases between the germline ends. The CDR3 DNA is TGTGCCAGCAGCTTAGAACGAGCGGAAGACACAGATACGCAGTATTTT. This encodes CASSLERAEDTDTQYF. The variable domain in full, with the rest retrieved from reference TRBV7-4 and TRBJ2-3, is GAGVSQSPRYKVAKRGRDVALRCDSISGHVTLYWYRQTLGQGSEVLTYSQSDAQRDKSGRPSGRFSAERPERSVSTLKIQRTEQGDSAVYLCASSLERAEDTDTQYFGPGTRLTVL.

V and J are TRBV2 and TRBJ1-2, with D possibly being TRBD1 (5 bases). Per the germline V gene, CDR1 is SNHLY and CDR2 is FYNNEI. This CDR3 is built from 13 residues. Trimming left V 7 bases short and J 3 bases short, with 12 bases between. The CDR3 DNA follows: TGTGCCAGCACGGGGGTTAACGACTATGGCTACACCTTC. This encodes CASTGVNDYGYTF.

The chain carries TRBV19 and TRBJ1-1, with D tentatively TRBD1 (5 bases). The V gene's germline CDR1 is LNHDA and CDR2 SQIVND (reference sequence). Trimming pared 4 bases from V and 1 base from J, leaving 13 bases between. The CDR3 contains 15 residues. The CDR3 reads CASSRPGWGNTEAFF. In nucleotides, the CDR3 is TGTGCCAGTAGTAGGCCAGGGTGGGGGAACACTGAAGCTTTCTTT.

The chain joins TRBV30 to TRBJ2-1; 7 bases line up with TRBD1. Germline CDR1 reads GTSNPN; CDR2 reads SVGIG (reference sequence). CDR3 length equals 12 residues. The V and J ends lost 0 bases and 15 bases, in that order; junction bases with no gene match: 8. CDR3 residues: CAWSVRDRDRFF. CDR3 DNA: TGTGCCTGGAGTGTACGAGACAGGGACCGGTTCTTC.

The J gene is TRBJ2-2, the V gene TRBV11-2, with TRBD1 identical over 8 bases. With V trimmed by 0 bases and J by 7 bases, 1 base remained unmatched. Germline V CDR1 and CDR2: SGHAT, FQNNGV. The CDR3 has 14 amino acids. This CDR3 reads CASSLDRGRGELFF. The CDR3 nucleotides are TGTGCCAGCAGCTTAGACAGGGGGCGCGGGGAGCTGTTTTTT.

This chain uses TRBV29-1 with TRBJ1-4, with D possibly TRBD1 on 6 matching bases. Germline CDR1 SQVTM, CDR2 ANQGSEA. This CDR3 contains 14 residues. Between the trimmed V and J ends, which lost 0 bases and 3 bases, there was a span of 8 bases. This CDR3 reads CSVEDTGSNEKLFF. In DNA, the CDR3 is TGCAGCGTTGAAGATACAGGGTCTAATGAAAAACTGTTTTTT. The full variable domain, completed using reference TRBV29-1 and TRBJ1-4, is SAVISQKPSRDICQRGTSLTIQCQVDSQVTMMFWYRQQPGQSLTLIATANQGSEATYESGFVIDKFPISRPNLTFSTLTVSNMSPEDSSIYLCSVEDTGSNEKLFFGSGTQLSVL.

This chain connects TRBV9 to TRBJ2-7, with D possibly being TRBD2 (5 bases). The CDR3 is made up of 15 amino acids. V was cut by 3 bases and J by 2 bases, with 15 bases left in between. The V gene's germline CDR1 is SGDLS and CDR2 YYNGEE. The chain's CDR3 is CASSADSTPTYEQYF. CDR3 nucleotides: TGTGCCAGCAGCGCGGACTCGACTCCTACCTACGAGCAGTACTTC.

This rearrangement joins TRBV9 to TRBJ2-3, with 10 nucleotides matching TRBD2. Germline assignment: CDR1 SGDLS and CDR2 YYNGEE. J lost 4 bases, V lost 2 bases, and 7 bases had no gene match. There are 16 residues in the CDR3. In DNA, the CDR3 is TGTGCCAGCAGCGTTAGAGCGGGGGGGCCCGCAGATACGCAGTATTTT. Translation gives CASSVRAGGPADTQYF.

V is TRBV27 and J is TRBJ1-2; no clear D. The V and J ends lost 6 bases and 2 bases respectively, with 13 bases between them. The CDR3 covers 14 residues. Germline lookup yields CDR1 MNHEY and CDR2 SMNVEV (reference sequence). In DNA form, the CDR3 reads TGTGCCAGCAGCCTCCTTGGCCCGAACTATGGCTACACCTTC. The encoded protein is CASSLLGPNYGYTF.

The chain couples TRBV18 to TRBJ1-1; D is possibly TRBD1 (6 bases). The germline CDR1 and CDR2 sequences are KGHSH and LQKENI. The CDR3 length is 15 residues. Trimming took off 3 bases at V and 0 bases at J, with 11 bases between the two ends. The CDR3 loop reads CASSPDQGLNTEAFF. The CDR3 region has the DNA TGTGCCAGCTCACCCGATCAGGGGTTGAACACTGAAGCTTTCTTT.

The V call is TRBV7-2, the J call TRBJ1-1; no firm D call. Per the germline V gene, CDR1 is SGHTA and CDR2 is FQGNSA. The CDR3 is 14 residues long. V was trimmed by 5 bases and J by 3 bases, leaving 13 bases between them. CDR3 DNA: TGTGCCAGCAGCGAATCTCCGGGTTACACTGAAGCTTTCTTT. Translated, it gives CASSESPGYTEAFF.

This chain connects TRBV12-2 to TRBJ2-2; the table's D call TRBD1 went unverified against the DNA. TRBV12-2 is assigned pseudogene status. The CDR3 has 16 amino acids. CDR3 amino acids: CASRLDLQEPPGELFF. As DNA, the CDR3 is TGTGCAAGTCGCTTAGACTTACAGGAACCCCCCGGGGAGCTGTTTTTT.

The chain employs TRBV6-6 and TRBJ1-5; D possibly corresponds to TRBD1 (6 bases). V was cut by 7 bases and J by 9 bases, with 13 bases left in between. CDR3 length: 12 residues. Germline V CDR1 and CDR2: MNHNY, SVGAGI (reference sequence). Here the CDR3 reads CASTRQGPPQHF. DNA of the CDR3: TGTGCCAGCACCCGGCAGGGGCCGCCCCAGCATTTT.